This is a list of T cell receptor beta chains from one sample in a study of shared clonotypes between healthy human individuals. TCRdb keeps only in-frame clones here, not all; method: immunoSEQ multiplex PCR. The sample lists about 470,000 clones, roughly 83% occurring once. The sequenced material came from PBMCs. Receptor source: a woman in her 40s in good health. Some clones in this sample may be carry-over from other donors' samples. CDR3s include the opening cysteine and the closing phenylalanine or tryptophan. The D gene is left open where the match is weak. Not all rows give a size; the values are once, few, many and, for expanded clones, a class.

J gene: TRBJ2-5; V gene: TRBV4-1; D gene: TRBD1; CDR3 length: 14; clone size: NA; CDR3 protein: CASSITQGTETQYF; CDR3 DNA: TGCGCCAGCAGCATTACACAGGGGACAGAGACCCAGTACTTC
J gene: TRBJ2-6; V gene: TRBV4-1; D gene: TRBD1; CDR3 length: 17; clone size: NA; CDR3 protein: CASSQGDRVSGANVLTF; CDR3 DNA: TGCGCCAGCAGCCAAGGAGACAGGGTATCCGGGGCCAACGTCCTGACTTTC
J gene: TRBJ2-5; V gene: TRBV14; D gene: NA; CDR3 length: 19; clone size: NA; CDR3 protein: CASGEQSGVPDGLGETQYF; CDR3 DNA: TGTGCCAGCGGGGAGCAATCAGGAGTCCCGGACGGGCTAGGAGAGACCCAGTACTTC
J gene: TRBJ2-3; V gene: TRBV7-3; D gene: NA; CDR3 length: 16; clone size: NA; CDR3 protein: CASSLSSASGTDTQYF; CDR3 DNA: TGTGCCAGCAGCTTAAGTTCGGCTAGCGGCACAGATACGCAGTATTTT
J gene: TRBJ2-7; V gene: TRBV27; D gene: NA; CDR3 length: 15; clone size: once; CDR3 protein: CASSLSFGPLYEQYF; CDR3 DNA: TGTGCCAGCAGTTTAAGCTTCGGACCCCTCTACGAGCAGTACTTC
J gene: TRBJ2-3; V gene: TRBV5-1; D gene: NA; CDR3 length: 15; clone size: NA; CDR3 protein: CASSLASQTTDTQYF; CDR3 DNA: TGCGCCAGCAGCTTGGCCTCACAGACCACAGATACGCAGTATTTT
J gene: TRBJ2-7; V gene: TRBV7-9; D gene: TRBD2; CDR3 length: 16; clone size: once; CDR3 protein: CASSQGWREGAYEQYF; CDR3 DNA: TGTGCCAGCAGCCAGGGTTGGCGGGAGGGGGCCTACGAGCAGTACTTC
J gene: TRBJ2-7; V gene: TRBV6-6; D gene: TRBD2; CDR3 length: 16; clone size: few; CDR3 protein: CASSYSRASGRYEQYF; CDR3 DNA: TGTGCCAGCAGTTACTCTCGGGCTAGCGGGAGGTACGAGCAGTACTTC
J gene: TRBJ2-5; V gene: TRBV29-1; D gene: NA; CDR3 length: 14; clone size: NA; CDR3 protein: CSVGYGGHQETQYF; CDR3 DNA: TGCAGCGTTGGGTATGGCGGGCACCAAGAGACCCAGTACTTC
J gene: TRBJ2-7; V gene: TRBV4-3; D gene: TRBD2; CDR3 length: 17; clone size: NA; CDR3 protein: CASSQELRTSGSYEQYF; CDR3 DNA: TGCGCCAGCAGCCAAGAGCTACGGACTAGCGGATCCTACGAGCAGTACTTC
J gene: TRBJ2-3; V gene: TRBV11-3; D gene: NA; CDR3 length: 13; clone size: NA; CDR3 protein: CASSFSDLDTQYF; CDR3 DNA: TGTGCCAGCAGCTTTTCGGACCTTGATACGCAGTATTTT
J gene: TRBJ2-3; V gene: TRBV7-2; D gene: TRBD2; CDR3 length: 14; clone size: NA; CDR3 protein: CASRIAGATDTQYF; CDR3 DNA: TGTGCCAGCAGAATAGCGGGAGCCACAGATACGCAGTATTTT
J gene: TRBJ1-2; V gene: TRBV27; D gene: NA; CDR3 length: 13; clone size: few; CDR3 protein: CASRQGIAYGYTF; CDR3 DNA: TGTGCCAGCAGACAGGGAATAGCCTATGGCTACACCTTC
J gene: TRBJ2-5; V gene: TRBV2; D gene: TRBD1; CDR3 length: 13; clone size: NA; CDR3 protein: CASSLGQVETQYF; CDR3 DNA: TGTGCCAGCAGTCTGGGACAGGTGGAGACCCAGTACTTC
J gene: TRBJ2-7; V gene: TRBV30; D gene: NA; CDR3 length: 11; clone size: NA; CDR3 protein: CAWSVGDEQYF; CDR3 DNA: TGTGCCTGGAGTGTAGGGGACGAGCAGTACTTC
J gene: TRBJ2-1; V gene: TRBV6-4; D gene: TRBD2; CDR3 length: 20; clone size: NA; CDR3 protein: CASSDSTGLAGGPRCNEQFF; CDR3 DNA: TGTGCCAGCAGTGACTCGACGGGACTAGCGGGAGGGCCGAGGTGCAATGAGCAGTTCTTC
J gene: TRBJ1-1; V gene: TRBV28; D gene: NA; CDR3 length: 14; clone size: NA; CDR3 protein: CASGPTIMNTEAFF; CDR3 DNA: TGTGCCAGCGGTCCGACTATCATGAACACTGAAGCTTTCTTT
J gene: TRBJ2-1; V gene: TRBV19; D gene: TRBD2; CDR3 length: 17; clone size: few; CDR3 protein: CASSMEASGGARNEQFF; CDR3 DNA: TGTGCCAGTAGTATGGAGGCTAGCGGGGGGGCCAGGAATGAGCAGTTCTTC
J gene: TRBJ1-4; V gene: TRBV18; D gene: TRBD1; CDR3 length: 15; clone size: NA; CDR3 protein: CASSKQGRGAEKLFF; CDR3 DNA: TGTGCCAGCTCCAAACAGGGGCGCGGGGCTGAAAAACTGTTTTTT
J gene: TRBJ1-1; V gene: TRBV5-1; D gene: NA; CDR3 length: 14; clone size: NA; CDR3 protein: CASRSTDPNTEAFF; CDR3 DNA: TGCGCCAGCAGGTCGACAGACCCGAACACTGAAGCTTTCTTT
J gene: TRBJ1-5; V gene: TRBV7-8; D gene: NA; CDR3 length: 16; clone size: few; CDR3 protein: CASSLASAGAGQPQHF; CDR3 DNA: TGTGCCAGCAGCTTAGCCAGCGCGGGGGCTGGTCAGCCCCAGCATTTT
J gene: TRBJ2-7; V gene: TRBV28; D gene: NA; CDR3 length: 13; clone size: NA; CDR3 protein: CASSLPGLYEQYF; CDR3 DNA: TGTGCCAGCAGTTTACCAGGCCTCTACGAGCAGTACTTC
J gene: TRBJ2-1; V gene: TRBV5-1; D gene: NA; CDR3 length: 14; clone size: NA; CDR3 protein: CASSLGTNYNEQFF; CDR3 DNA: TGCGCCAGCAGCTTAGGAACGAACTACAATGAGCAGTTCTTC
J gene: TRBJ2-3; V gene: TRBV5-1; D gene: TRBD2; CDR3 length: 15; clone size: NA; CDR3 protein: CASRRTSSDTDTQYF; CDR3 DNA: TGCGCCAGCAGACGGACTAGCAGTGACACAGATACGCAGTATTTT
J gene: TRBJ2-5; V gene: TRBV30; D gene: NA; CDR3 length: 11; clone size: NA; CDR3 protein: CAWTHQETQYF; CDR3 DNA: TGTGCCTGGACCCACCAAGAGACCCAGTACTTC
J gene: TRBJ1-5; V gene: TRBV6-5; D gene: NA; CDR3 length: 15; clone size: few; CDR3 protein: CASTLTAYSNQPQHF; CDR3 DNA: TGTGCCAGCACCCTGACTGCCTATAGCAATCAGCCCCAGCATTTT
J gene: TRBJ1-5; V gene: TRBV28; D gene: NA; CDR3 length: 13; clone size: NA; CDR3 protein: CASSRLRVQPQHF; CDR3 DNA: TGTGCCAGCAGCAGACTCAGGGTCCAGCCCCAGCATTTT
J gene: TRBJ2-1; V gene: TRBV7-2; D gene: NA; CDR3 length: 16; clone size: NA; CDR3 protein: CASSQTFQPTYNEQFF; CDR3 DNA: TGTGCCAGCAGTCAAACGTTCCAACCAACTTACAATGAGCAGTTCTTC
J gene: TRBJ2-2; V gene: TRBV6-5; D gene: TRBD2; CDR3 length: 14; clone size: NA; CDR3 protein: CASRLAGVTGELFF; CDR3 DNA: TGTGCCAGCAGACTAGCGGGAGTCACCGGGGAGCTGTTTTTT
J gene: TRBJ2-1; V gene: TRBV4-1; D gene: TRBD2; CDR3 length: 15; clone size: NA; CDR3 protein: CASSQVREGGNEQFF; CDR3 DNA: TGCGCCAGCAGCCAAGTCCGGGAGGGGGGGAATGAGCAGTTCTTC
J gene: TRBJ2-7; V gene: TRBV6-1; D gene: NA; CDR3 length: 12; clone size: NA; CDR3 protein: CASRDDMYEQYF; CDR3 DNA: TGTGCCAGCAGGGACGACATGTACGAGCAGTACTTC
J gene: TRBJ1-2; V gene: TRBV27; D gene: NA; CDR3 length: 15; clone size: NA; CDR3 protein: CASSFADRSFYGYTF; CDR3 DNA: TGTGCCAGCAGTTTTGCCGACAGATCGTTCTATGGCTACACCTTC
J gene: TRBJ2-2; V gene: TRBV7-8; D gene: TRBD2; CDR3 length: 13; clone size: NA; CDR3 protein: CASSQREAGELFF; CDR3 DNA: TGTGCCAGCAGCCAACGGGAGGCCGGGGAGCTGTTTTTT
J gene: TRBJ2-7; V gene: TRBV7-9; D gene: TRBD2; CDR3 length: 15; clone size: NA; CDR3 protein: CASSPLAGGPNEQYF; CDR3 DNA: TGTGCCAGCAGCCCACTAGCGGGAGGGCCCAACGAGCAGTACTTC
J gene: TRBJ2-3; V gene: TRBV30; D gene: NA; CDR3 length: 13; clone size: NA; CDR3 protein: CAWRGVGTDTQYF; CDR3 DNA: TGTGCCTGGAGGGGAGTTGGCACAGATACGCAGTATTTT
J gene: TRBJ1-2; V gene: TRBV5-1; D gene: TRBD1; CDR3 length: 15; clone size: NA; CDR3 protein: CASSLDGQGSYGYTF; CDR3 DNA: TGCGCCAGCAGCTTGGACGGACAGGGGAGCTATGGCTACACCTTC
J gene: TRBJ2-5; V gene: TRBV4-2; D gene: NA; CDR3 length: 13; clone size: NA; CDR3 protein: CASSQEAKETQYF; CDR3 DNA: TGTGCCAGCAGCCAGGAGGCCAAAGAGACCCAGTACTTC
J gene: TRBJ1-1; V gene: TRBV2; D gene: NA; CDR3 length: 14; clone size: NA; CDR3 protein: CASSGPTGNTEAFF; CDR3 DNA: TGTGCCAGCAGTGGTCCGACGGGAAACACTGAAGCTTTCTTT
J gene: TRBJ2-1; V gene: TRBV11-3; D gene: NA; CDR3 length: 13; clone size: once; CDR3 protein: CASSLGQYNEQFF; CDR3 DNA: TGTGCCAGCAGCTTAGGGCAATACAATGAGCAGTTCTTC
J gene: TRBJ2-7; V gene: TRBV28; D gene: NA; CDR3 length: 12; clone size: NA; CDR3 protein: CASSLFQRGQYF; CDR3 DNA: TGTGCCAGCAGTTTATTTCAAAGGGGCCAGTACTTC
J gene: TRBJ2-3; V gene: TRBV7-2; D gene: NA; CDR3 length: 13; clone size: NA; CDR3 protein: CASSLTYTDTQYF; CDR3 DNA: TGTGCCAGCAGCCTTACGTACACAGATACGCAGTATTTT
J gene: TRBJ2-5; V gene: TRBV7-9; D gene: TRBD1; CDR3 length: 16; clone size: NA; CDR3 protein: CASSSNSDRVRETQYF; CDR3 DNA: TGTGCCAGCAGCTCCAACTCGGACAGGGTGAGGGAGACCCAGTACTTC
J gene: TRBJ1-1; V gene: TRBV7-2; D gene: TRBD1; CDR3 length: 15; clone size: NA; CDR3 protein: CASSSTGQGHTEAFF; CDR3 DNA: TGTGCCAGCAGCTCCACGGGACAGGGTCACACTGAAGCTTTCTTT
J gene: TRBJ2-5; V gene: TRBV5-8; D gene: TRBD1; CDR3 length: 15; clone size: NA; CDR3 protein: CASSSGQGFLGTQYF; CDR3 DNA: TGTGCCAGCAGCTCCGGACAGGGATTCTTGGGGACCCAGTACTTC
J gene: TRBJ2-1; V gene: TRBV11-3; D gene: NA; CDR3 length: 16; clone size: NA; CDR3 protein: CASSAGRSGIRDEQFF; CDR3 DNA: TGTGCCAGCAGCGCAGGCCGGTCGGGGATCAGGGATGAGCAGTTCTTC
J gene: TRBJ1-2; V gene: TRBV7-9; D gene: NA; CDR3 length: 17; clone size: NA; CDR3 protein: CASSPYNQTAAYYGYTF; CDR3 DNA: TGTGCCAGCAGCCCATACAATCAGACAGCCGCCTACTATGGCTACACCTTC
J gene: TRBJ2-4; V gene: TRBV19; D gene: NA; CDR3 length: 18; clone size: NA; CDR3 protein: CASSIDRKRALAKNIQYF; CDR3 DNA: TGTGCCAGTAGTATAGATCGGAAGCGGGCCCTAGCCAAAAACATTCAGTACTTC
J gene: TRBJ2-7; V gene: TRBV7-2; D gene: NA; CDR3 length: 13; clone size: NA; CDR3 protein: CASSSEVIYEQYF; CDR3 DNA: TGTGCCAGCAGCTCGGAGGTCATATACGAGCAGTACTTC